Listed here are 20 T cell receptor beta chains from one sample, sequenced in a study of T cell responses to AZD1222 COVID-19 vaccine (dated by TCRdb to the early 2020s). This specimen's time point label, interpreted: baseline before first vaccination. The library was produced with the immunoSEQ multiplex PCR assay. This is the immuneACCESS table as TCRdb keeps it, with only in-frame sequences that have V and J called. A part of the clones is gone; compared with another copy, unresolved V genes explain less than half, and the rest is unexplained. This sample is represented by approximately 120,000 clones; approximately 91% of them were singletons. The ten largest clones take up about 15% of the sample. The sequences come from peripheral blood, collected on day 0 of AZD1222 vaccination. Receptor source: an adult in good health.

The CDR3 sequence is CASSPGTRITDTQYF. The CDR3 nucleotides read TGTGCCAGCAGCCCCGGGACTAGGATCACAGATACGCAGTATTTT. V is TRBV5-6 and J is TRBJ2-3; TRBD2 matches 8 bases. V lost 4 bases and J lost 2; bases outside the gene matches: 6. The germline gives CDR1 SGHDT, CDR2 YYEEEE. The CDR3 covers 15 residues.

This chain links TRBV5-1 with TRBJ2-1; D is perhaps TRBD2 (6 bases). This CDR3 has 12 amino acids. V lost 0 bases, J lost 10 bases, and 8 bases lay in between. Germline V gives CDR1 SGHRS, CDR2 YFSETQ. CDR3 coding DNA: TGCGCCAGCAGCTTGGAAGGACTAGAGCAGTTCTTC. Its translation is CASSLEGLEQFF.

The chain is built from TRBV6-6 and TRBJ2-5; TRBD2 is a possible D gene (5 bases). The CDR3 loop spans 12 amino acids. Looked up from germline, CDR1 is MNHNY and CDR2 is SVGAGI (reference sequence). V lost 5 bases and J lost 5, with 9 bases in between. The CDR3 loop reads CASSRTGETQYF. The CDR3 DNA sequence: TGTGCCAGCAGTCGGACTGGGGAGACCCAGTACTTC.

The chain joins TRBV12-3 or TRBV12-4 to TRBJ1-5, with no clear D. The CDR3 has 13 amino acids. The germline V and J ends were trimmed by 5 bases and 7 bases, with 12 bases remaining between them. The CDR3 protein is CASSRTMKQPQHF. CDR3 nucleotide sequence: TGTGCCAGCAGTCGAACGATGAAGCAGCCCCAGCATTTT.

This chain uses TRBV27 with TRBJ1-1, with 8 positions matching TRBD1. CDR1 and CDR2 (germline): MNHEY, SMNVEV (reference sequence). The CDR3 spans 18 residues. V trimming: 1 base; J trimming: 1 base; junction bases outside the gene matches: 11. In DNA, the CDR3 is TGTGCCAGCAGTTTATTTGGACAGGGATTGGCCCCGAACACTGAAGCTTTCTTT. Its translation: CASSLFGQGLAPNTEAFF.

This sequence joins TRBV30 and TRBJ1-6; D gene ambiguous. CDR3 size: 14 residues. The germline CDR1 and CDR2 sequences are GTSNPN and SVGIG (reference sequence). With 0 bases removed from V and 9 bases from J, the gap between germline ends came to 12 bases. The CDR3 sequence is CAWSVDKSGSPLHF. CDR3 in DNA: TGTGCCTGGAGTGTAGACAAATCAGGTTCACCCCTCCACTTT.

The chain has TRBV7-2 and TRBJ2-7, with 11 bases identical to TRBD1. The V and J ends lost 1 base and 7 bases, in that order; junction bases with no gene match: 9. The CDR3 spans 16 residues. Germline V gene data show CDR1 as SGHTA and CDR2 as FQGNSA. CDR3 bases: TGTGCCAGCAGCTTAGGGTGGACAGGGGGCTCTCGGGAGCAGTACGTC. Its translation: CASSLGWTGGSREQYV.

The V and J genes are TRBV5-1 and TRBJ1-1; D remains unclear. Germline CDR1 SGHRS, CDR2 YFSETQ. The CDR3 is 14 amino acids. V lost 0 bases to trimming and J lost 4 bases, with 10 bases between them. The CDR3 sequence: CASSLVSDGTEAFF. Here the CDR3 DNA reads TGCGCCAGCAGCTTGGTGTCTGACGGCACTGAAGCTTTCTTT.

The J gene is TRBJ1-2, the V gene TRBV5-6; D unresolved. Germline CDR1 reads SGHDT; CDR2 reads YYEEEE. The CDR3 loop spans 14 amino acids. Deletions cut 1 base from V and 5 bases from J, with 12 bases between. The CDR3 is CASSLNGYRYGYTF. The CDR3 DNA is TGTGCCAGCAGCTTGAATGGATATAGGTATGGCTACACCTTC.

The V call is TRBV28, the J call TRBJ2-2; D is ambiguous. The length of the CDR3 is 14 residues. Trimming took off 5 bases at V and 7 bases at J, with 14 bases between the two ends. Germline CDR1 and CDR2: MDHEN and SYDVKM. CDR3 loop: CASSPSRPHGELFF. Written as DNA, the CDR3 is TGTGCCAGCAGTCCCTCCCGGCCCCACGGGGAGCTGTTTTTT. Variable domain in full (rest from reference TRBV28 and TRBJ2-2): DVKVTQSSRYLVKRTGEKVFLECVQDMDHENMFWYRQDPGLGLRLIYFSYDVKMKEKGDIPEGYSVSREKKERFSLILESASTNQTSMYLCASSPSRPHGELFFGEGSRLTVL.

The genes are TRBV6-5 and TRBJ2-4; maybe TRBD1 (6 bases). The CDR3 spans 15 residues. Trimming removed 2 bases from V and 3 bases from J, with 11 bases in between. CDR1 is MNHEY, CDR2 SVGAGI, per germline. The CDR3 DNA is TGTGCCAGCAGTTACCAGGGGTGGTTCAAAAACATTCAGTACTTC. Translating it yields CASSYQGWFKNIQYF.

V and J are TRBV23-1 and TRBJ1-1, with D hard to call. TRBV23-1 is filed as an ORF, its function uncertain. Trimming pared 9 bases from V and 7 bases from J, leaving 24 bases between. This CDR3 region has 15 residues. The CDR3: CASTRSDVMVREAFF. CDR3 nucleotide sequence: TGCGCCAGTACCCGTTCGGACGTTATGGTACGTGAAGCTTTCTTT.

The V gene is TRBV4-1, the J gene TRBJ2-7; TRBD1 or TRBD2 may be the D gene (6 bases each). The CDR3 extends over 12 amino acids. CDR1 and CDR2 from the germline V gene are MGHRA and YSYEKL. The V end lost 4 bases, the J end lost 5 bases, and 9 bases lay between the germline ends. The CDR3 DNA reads TGCGCCAGCAGCCGGGGGGCAAACGAGCAGTACGTC. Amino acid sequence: CASSRGANEQYV.

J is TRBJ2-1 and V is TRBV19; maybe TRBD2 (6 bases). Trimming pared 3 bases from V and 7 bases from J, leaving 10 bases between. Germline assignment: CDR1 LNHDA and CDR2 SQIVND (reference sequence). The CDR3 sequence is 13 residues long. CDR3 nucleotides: TGTGCCAGTAGTATTGATGGGGGGAATGAGCAGTTCTTC. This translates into CASSIDGGNEQFF.

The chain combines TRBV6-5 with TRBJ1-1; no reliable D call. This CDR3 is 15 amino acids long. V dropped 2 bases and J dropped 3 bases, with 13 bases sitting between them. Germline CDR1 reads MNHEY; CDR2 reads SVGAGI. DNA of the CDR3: TGTGCCAGCAGTTACCGCCGGGCAGCAGACACTGAAGCTTTCTTT. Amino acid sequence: CASSYRRAADTEAFF.

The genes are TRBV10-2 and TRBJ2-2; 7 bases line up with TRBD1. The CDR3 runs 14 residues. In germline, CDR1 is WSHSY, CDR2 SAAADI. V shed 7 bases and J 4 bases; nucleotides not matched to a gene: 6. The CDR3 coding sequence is TGCGCCAGCACTTTACAGGGGCCCACCGGGGAGCTGTTTTTT. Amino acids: CASTLQGPTGELFF.

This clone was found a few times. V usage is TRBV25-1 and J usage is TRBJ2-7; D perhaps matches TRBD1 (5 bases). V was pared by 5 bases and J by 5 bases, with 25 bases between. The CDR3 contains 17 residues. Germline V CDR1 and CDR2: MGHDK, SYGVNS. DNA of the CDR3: TGTGCCAGCAGTCAACTTGAAGCAGGGCGGCCCCCCCACGAGCAGTACTTC. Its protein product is CASSQLEAGRPPHEQYF.

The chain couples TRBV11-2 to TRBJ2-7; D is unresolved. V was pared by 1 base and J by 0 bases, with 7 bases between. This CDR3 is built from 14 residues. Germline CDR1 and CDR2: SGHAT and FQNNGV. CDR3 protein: CASSLGFSSYEQYF. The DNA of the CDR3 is TGTGCCAGCAGCTTAGGATTCAGCTCCTACGAGCAGTACTTC.

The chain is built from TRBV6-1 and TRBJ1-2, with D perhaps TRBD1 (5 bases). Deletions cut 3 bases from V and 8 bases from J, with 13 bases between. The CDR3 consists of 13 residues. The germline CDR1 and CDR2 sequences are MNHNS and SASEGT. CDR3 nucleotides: TGTGCCAGCAGTGAGGACACTCACGGCGGCTACACCTTC. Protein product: CASSEDTHGGYTF.

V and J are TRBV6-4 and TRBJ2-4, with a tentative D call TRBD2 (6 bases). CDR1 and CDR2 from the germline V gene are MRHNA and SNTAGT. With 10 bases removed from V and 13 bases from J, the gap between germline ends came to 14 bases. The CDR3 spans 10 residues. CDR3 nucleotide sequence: TGTGCCACCATCGGGAGAGAACAGTACTTC. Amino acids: CATIGREQYF.